This TCR beta chain was retrieved from a study of Ad26.COV2.S vaccination and SARS-CoV-2 variants. Study-wide results and caveats: Vaccine recipients and placebo recipients showed similar non-spike TCR breadth.

V gave up 3 bases and J gave up 0 bases; unmatched junction bases: 2. Germline V gene data show CDR1 as SGHRS and CDR2 as YFSETQ. The CDR3 spans 16 residues. Profiled with immunoSEQ multiplex PCR; TCRdb holds only in-frame clones, not every one. Of some 450,000 clones in the sample, 90% are singletons; the top ten hold less than 5.5%. Turning to this clone: Its antigen remains unknown.

Treatment: around 19 received Ad26.COV2.S at low or high dose, single or two shots; several received placebo; per-sample allocation not given. Samples were taken on day 63 after the first vaccine or placebo injection. The chain joins TRBV5-1 to TRBJ2-1; TRBD1 aligns across 11 bases. Specimen: peripheral blood, collected in a trial of Ad26.COV2.S vaccine versus placebo. The clonotype originates from a person aged 18-60 years who received the Ad26.COV2.S COVID-19 vaccine or a placebo. CDR3 protein: CASSSGQGDSYNEQFF. The CDR3 coding sequence is TGCGCCAGCAGCTCGGGACAGGGGGACTCCTACAATGAGCAGTTCTTC.